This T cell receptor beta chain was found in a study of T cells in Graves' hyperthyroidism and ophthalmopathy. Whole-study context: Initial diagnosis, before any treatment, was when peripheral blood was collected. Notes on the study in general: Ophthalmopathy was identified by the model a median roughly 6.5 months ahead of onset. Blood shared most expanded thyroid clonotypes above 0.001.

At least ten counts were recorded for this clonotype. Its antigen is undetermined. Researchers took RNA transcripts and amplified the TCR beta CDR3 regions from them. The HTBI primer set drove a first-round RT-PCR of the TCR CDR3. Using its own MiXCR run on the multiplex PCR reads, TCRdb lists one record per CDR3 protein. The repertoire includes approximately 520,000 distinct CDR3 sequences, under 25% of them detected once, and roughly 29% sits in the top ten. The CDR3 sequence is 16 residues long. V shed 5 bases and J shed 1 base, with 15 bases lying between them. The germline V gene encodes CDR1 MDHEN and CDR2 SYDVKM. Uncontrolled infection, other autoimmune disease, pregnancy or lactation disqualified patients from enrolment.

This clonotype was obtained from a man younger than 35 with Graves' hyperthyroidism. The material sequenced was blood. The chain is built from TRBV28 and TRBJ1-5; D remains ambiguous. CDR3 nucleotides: TGTGCCAGCAGTCCCCATTCCAGAGGGAGCAATCAGCCCCAGCATTTT. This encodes CASSPHSRGSNQPQHF.